The sequence of this TCR beta chain was determined in a study of tumor-infiltrating lymphocytes in primary liver carcinoma. Germline DNA was also extracted, with blood RNA taken from unsorted whole blood. Constant-region priming of about 0.5 ug total RNA yielded TCR beta cDNA. Three nested multiplex PCR rounds of slightly modified ARM-PCR generated TCR beta libraries. A single record per CDR3 protein comes from TCRdb applying MiXCR to the multiplex PCR reads. The table includes around 330,000 distinct CDR3 sequences, around 50% detected once. Comments on this clonotype: Sequence at one end of the junction differs from germline and may be a read error.

The clonotype was recovered from a woman aged 25 to 39 with primary liver carcinoma and hepatitis B virus infection. Sequenced material: peripheral blood.

DNA of the CDR3: TGCGCCAGCGGCCCGGCCGGGACAGGGAAGGACTACATCTTC. Its translation: CASGPAGTGKDYIF. The chain recombines TRBV12-3 or TRBV12-4 with TRBJ1-2; 9 positions match TRBD1. The CDR3 loop spans 14 amino acids.